The 10 T cell receptor beta chains listed next were all sequenced from one sample in a study of tumor-infiltrating lymphocytes in localized non-small cell lung cancer. Here immunoSEQ multiplex PCR was the method, and the copy in TCRdb shows in-frame clones only, minus some. Among 15,000 or so clones listed, roughly four fifths were seen once. Sequenced sample: lung tumor tissue. The receptor set was obtained from a human donor with non-small cell lung cancer.

CDR3 sequence reads: CASSPEVGTGELFF. DNA for the CDR3: TGTGCCAGCTCACCAGAGGTTGGCACCGGGGAGCTGTTTTTT. The chain uses TRBV18 and TRBJ2-2; D gene uncertain. This CDR3 contains 14 residues. Germline V lookup: CDR1 KGHSH, CDR2 LQKENI. Trimming took 2 bases from V and 4 from J, leaving 8 bases between them. The full variable domain, its missing parts supplied by reference TRBV18 and TRBJ2-2, is NAGVMQNPRHLVRRRGQEARLRCSPMKGHSHVYWYRQLPEEGLKFMVYLQKENIIDESGMPKERFSAEFPKEGPSILRIQQVVRGDSAAYFCASSPEVGTGELFFGEGSRLTVL.

V is TRBV11-3 and J is TRBJ2-3, with TRBD2 matching 7 bases. Germline CDR1 and CDR2: SGHNT and YENEEA. The CDR3 spans 14 residues. V was clipped by 2 bases and J by 6 bases; unmatched bases: 5. The CDR3 DNA reads TGTGCCAGCAGCTTATCGCTAGCGGCGGATACGCAGTATTTT. Translation: CASSLSLAADTQYF.

This chain uses TRBV5-6 with TRBJ2-7, with D perhaps TRBD1 (6 bases). In germline, CDR1 is SGHDT, CDR2 YYEEEE. Trimming pared 0 bases from V and 7 bases from J, leaving 17 bases between. The CDR3 contains 15 residues. This chain's CDR3 is CASSLDRRDRREQYF. The CDR3 DNA reads as TGTGCCAGCAGCTTGGATCGCCGAGACAGGCGGGAGCAGTACTTC.

The DNA of the CDR3 is TGTGCCAGCAGCTTCTCAGCGGGATCCTACAATGAGCAGTTCTTC. This sequence encodes CASSFSAGSYNEQFF. V gene TRBV5-4 combines with J gene TRBJ2-1; 7 positions agree with TRBD2. V was pared by 2 bases and J by 1 base, with 3 bases of the junction left unmatched. The CDR3 consists of 15 residues. Germline-derived CDR1 and CDR2 are SGHNT and YYREEE (reference sequence).

The V call is TRBV7-8, the J call TRBJ1-5; 7 bases are a match to TRBD1. Germline V gene data show CDR1 as SGHVS and CDR2 as FQNEAQ. J lost 3 bases, V lost 3 bases, and 5 bases had no gene match. This CDR3 comprises 15 residues. The CDR3 protein is CASSLGQQDNQPQHF. CDR3 nucleotide sequence: TGTGCCAGCAGCTTGGGACAGCAAGACAATCAGCCCCAGCATTTT.

The rearrangement uses TRBV6-1 and TRBJ1-6, with 8 bases matching TRBD1. The CDR3 extends over 15 amino acids. V lost 4 bases to trimming and J lost 8 bases; unmatched junction nucleotides: 7. The germline CDR1 and CDR2 sequences are MNHNS and SASEGT. The CDR3 protein is CASSATGVRDSPLHF. CDR3 bases: TGTGCCAGCAGTGCGACAGGGGTGAGGGATTCACCCCTCCACTTT.

This clone is labeled medium-sized. The gene calls are TRBV9 and TRBJ1-5; no clear D gene. Germline CDR1 SGDLS, CDR2 YYNGEE. Trimming pared 3 bases from V and 9 bases from J, leaving 13 bases between. The CDR3 consists of 13 residues. The CDR3 loop reads CASSEGNERPQHF. In nucleotides, the CDR3 is TGTGCCAGCAGCGAGGGCAACGAAAGGCCCCAGCATTTT.

This clone is termed medium-sized (0.01 to 0.1%). This chain joins TRBV27 and TRBJ2-2, with 7 bases matching TRBD1. After removal of 7 bases from V and 7 bases from J, the junction contained 6 bases not matched to a gene. CDR1 MNHEY and CDR2 SMNVEV come from the germline V gene (reference sequence). The CDR3 consists of 13 residues. The CDR3 bases are TGTGCCAGCAAGACAGGGTCGAACGGGGAGCTGTTTTTT. Amino acids: CASKTGSNGELFF.

V gene TRBV28 combines with J gene TRBJ2-3; D call uncertain. This CDR3 region has 14 residues. With 7 bases removed from V and 2 bases from J, the gap between germline ends came to 13 bases. Germline assignment: CDR1 MDHEN and CDR2 SYDVKM. The CDR3 bases are TGTGCCAGCAAGACACAGAGCTACACAGATACGCAGTATTTT. It encodes CASKTQSYTDTQYF. Drawing the rest from reference TRBV28 and TRBJ2-3, the complete variable domain is DVKVTQSSRYLVKRTGEKVFLECVQDMDHENMFWYRQDPGLGLRLIYFSYDVKMKEKGDIPEGYSVSREKKERFSLILESASTNQTSMYLCASKTQSYTDTQYFGPGTRLTVL.

This clone turned up a few times. J is TRBJ1-2 and V is TRBV30; 9 bases map to TRBD1. CDR3 size: 15 residues. Germline CDR1 GTSNPN, CDR2 SVGIG (reference sequence). The trim removed 2 bases at V and 7 bases at J, leaving 11 bases unmatched. Written as DNA, the CDR3 is TGTGCCTGGAGTTCCTTCGGACAGGGGATAAGTGGCTACACCTTC. Translated, it gives CAWSSFGQGISGYTF.